The text below deals with one TCR beta chain. Antigen: not known. The table came from immunoSEQ multiplex PCR; TCRdb's copy has only in-frame clones and leaves some out. The table includes about 120,000 clones, about 92% detected once. The data are from a study of T cell responses to AZD1222 COVID-19 vaccine. Study-wide results and caveats: Only 5 or 6 individuals given AZD1222 were seropositive at baseline. Repertoires in all cases were sampled only once the peak T cell response had passed. With dominance at 160-218 and 743-854, vaccine-associated CD4 TCRs spanned spike.

CDR1 and CDR2 (germline): LGHNA, YNFKEQ. Trimming cost V 5 bases and J 3 bases; bases outside gene matches: 5. CDR3 length: 15 residues. This clonotype was sampled from an adult in good health. The specimen was peripheral blood, collected on day 0 of AZD1222 vaccination. The chain is built from TRBV4-2 and TRBJ2-1; 9 positions agree with TRBD2. The CDR3 coding sequence is TGTGCCAGCAGCTCGGGACTAGCTAACTACAATGAGCAGTTCTTC. Amino acid sequence: CASSSGLANYNEQFF.